Listed below are T cell receptor beta chains from one sample, sequenced in a study of cytomegalovirus exposure and HLA in healthy donors. Some clones are missing from TCRdb's copy, which holds only in-frame ones; the method was immunoSEQ multiplex PCR. The data show about 100,000 clones, with approximately 94% seen just once and 0.89% held by the top ten. Sequencing was done on a sample of PBMCs. These receptor sequences come from a woman between 18 and 29 years old in good health and CMV-seronegative. CDR3s include the opening cysteine and the closing phenylalanine or tryptophan. The order of the fields is D gene, J gene, clone size, V gene, CDR3 protein, CDR3 DNA. The D gene is left open where the match is weak. Clone size is not always given. Where it is, it says once, few, many or a class for expanded clones.

d_gene: -
j_gene: TRBJ2-1
abundance: -
v_gene: TRBV29-1
CDR3aa: CSVDLSGEQFF
CDR3nt: TGCAGCGTTGACTTATCCGGTGAGCAGTTCTTC

d_gene: -
j_gene: TRBJ1-1
abundance: -
v_gene: TRBV5-1
CDR3aa: CASSVGTLASEAFF
CDR3nt: TGCGCCAGCAGCGTGGGGACATTAGCTTCTGAAGCTTTCTTT

d_gene: -
j_gene: TRBJ2-5
abundance: -
v_gene: TRBV25-1
CDR3aa: CASSSGTQYF
CDR3nt: TGTGCCAGCAGTTCGGGGACCCAGTACTTC

d_gene: -
j_gene: TRBJ1-2
abundance: -
v_gene: TRBV21-1
CDR3aa: CASTAGTDDYTF
CDR3nt: TGTGCCAGCACTGCCGGGACAGATGACTACACCTTC

d_gene: -
j_gene: TRBJ2-7
abundance: -
v_gene: TRBV7-2
CDR3aa: CASSLGLVSYEQYF
CDR3nt: TGTGCCAGCAGCTTAGGACTAGTCTCGTACGAGCAGTACTTC

d_gene: TRBD1
j_gene: TRBJ1-5
abundance: -
v_gene: TRBV2
CDR3aa: CASTLQGNQPQHF
CDR3nt: TGTGCCAGTACACTACAGGGGAATCAGCCCCAGCATTTT

d_gene: TRBD1
j_gene: TRBJ2-3
abundance: -
v_gene: TRBV27
CDR3aa: CASSFVRTGGNTDTQYF
CDR3nt: TGTGCCAGCAGTTTTGTAAGGACAGGGGGCAACACAGATACGCAGTATTTT

d_gene: -
j_gene: TRBJ1-5
abundance: once
v_gene: TRBV5-4
CDR3aa: CASSLGGKSNQPQHF
CDR3nt: TGTGCCAGCAGCTTGGGCGGGAAGAGCAATCAGCCCCAGCATTTT

d_gene: TRBD2
j_gene: TRBJ2-1
abundance: -
v_gene: TRBV7-6
CDR3aa: CASSLATSGEQFF
CDR3nt: TGTGCCAGCAGCTTAGCCACTAGCGGCGAGCAGTTCTTC

d_gene: TRBD2
j_gene: TRBJ2-7
abundance: once
v_gene: TRBV7-2
CDR3aa: CASSLAVSSGEQYF
CDR3nt: TGTGCCAGCAGCTTAGCTGTGTCTAGCGGCGAGCAGTACTTC

d_gene: -
j_gene: TRBJ1-2
abundance: -
v_gene: TRBV30
CDR3aa: CAWAGISGASYGYTF
CDR3nt: TGTGCCTGGGCCGGGATTTCAGGCGCGAGTTATGGCTACACCTTC

d_gene: -
j_gene: TRBJ2-3
abundance: -
v_gene: TRBV27
CDR3aa: CASRSRDTQYF
CDR3nt: TGTGCCAGCAGGAGCAGGGATACGCAGTATTTT

d_gene: -
j_gene: TRBJ2-1
abundance: -
v_gene: TRBV25-1
CDR3aa: CASSYGDNEQFF
CDR3nt: TGTGCCAGCAGTTACGGGGACAATGAGCAGTTCTTC

d_gene: -
j_gene: TRBJ2-7
abundance: -
v_gene: TRBV28
CDR3aa: CASSLIRYEQYF
CDR3nt: TGTGCCAGCAGCCTGATTCGGTACGAGCAGTACTTC

d_gene: -
j_gene: TRBJ2-2
abundance: -
v_gene: TRBV11-3
CDR3aa: CASSFRGPSTGELFF
CDR3nt: TGTGCCAGCAGCTTCAGGGGCCCAAGCACCGGGGAGCTGTTTTTT

d_gene: TRBD2
j_gene: TRBJ2-7
abundance: -
v_gene: TRBV2
CDR3aa: CATKGLAGSPSYEQYF
CDR3nt: TGTGCCACGAAGGGGCTAGCGGGATCCCCCTCCTACGAGCAGTACTTC

d_gene: TRBD1
j_gene: TRBJ1-2
abundance: -
v_gene: TRBV2
CDR3aa: CASRETGNNYGYTF
CDR3nt: TGTGCCAGCAGGGAGACAGGGAATAACTATGGCTACACCTTC

d_gene: TRBD2
j_gene: TRBJ2-7
abundance: -
v_gene: TRBV7-9
CDR3aa: CASSPPPRLAGVLEQYF
CDR3nt: TGTGCCAGCAGCCCTCCGCCCCGACTAGCGGGGGTTTTAGAGCAGTACTTC

d_gene: TRBD1
j_gene: TRBJ1-1
abundance: -
v_gene: TRBV4-1
CDR3aa: CASSQDRDRREAFF
CDR3nt: TGCGCCAGCAGCCAGGACAGGGATCGAAGAGAAGCTTTCTTT

d_gene: TRBD1
j_gene: TRBJ1-4
abundance: few
v_gene: TRBV7-2
CDR3aa: CASSYRQGGGEKLFF
CDR3nt: TGTGCCAGCAGCTACAGACAGGGGGGAGGGGAAAAACTGTTTTTT

d_gene: -
j_gene: TRBJ1-1
abundance: -
v_gene: TRBV7-7
CDR3aa: CASSLYGGAEAFF
CDR3nt: TGTGCTAGCAGCTTATACGGGGGGGCTGAAGCTTTCTTT

d_gene: TRBD2
j_gene: TRBJ2-1
abundance: -
v_gene: TRBV5-1
CDR3aa: CASSATLLAGGVTKQFF
CDR3nt: TGCGCCAGCAGCGCTACCTTACTAGCGGGGGGCGTAACGAAGCAGTTCTTC

d_gene: TRBD1
j_gene: TRBJ1-2
abundance: -
v_gene: TRBV18
CDR3aa: CASSPRESGTGVGGGYTF
CDR3nt: TGTGCCAGCTCACCACGGGAATCCGGGACAGGTGTTGGAGGTGGCTACACCTTC

d_gene: -
j_gene: TRBJ1-1
abundance: -
v_gene: TRBV7-9
CDR3aa: CATPIRGAPRDEAFF
CDR3nt: TGTGCCACCCCGATCAGGGGTGCCCCGCGTGATGAAGCTTTCTTT

d_gene: -
j_gene: TRBJ1-5
abundance: -
v_gene: TRBV6-5
CDR3aa: CASRVSGRVNQPQHF
CDR3nt: TGTGCCAGCAGGGTATCAGGGAGGGTTAATCAGCCCCAGCATTTT

d_gene: TRBD2
j_gene: TRBJ2-7
abundance: -
v_gene: TRBV11-3
CDR3aa: CASSLGPTMGGDGYEQYF
CDR3nt: TGTGCCAGCAGCTTAGGCCCCACAATGGGGGGGGACGGTTACGAGCAGTACTTC

d_gene: TRBD1
j_gene: TRBJ2-5
abundance: -
v_gene: TRBV18
CDR3aa: CASSTGTRGRETQYF
CDR3nt: TGTGCCAGCTCGACGGGGACCAGGGGGCGTGAGACCCAGTACTTC

d_gene: -
j_gene: TRBJ1-1
abundance: -
v_gene: TRBV7-9
CDR3aa: CASSLARVRNNTEAFF
CDR3nt: TGTGCCAGCAGCTTAGCGAGGGTCAGGAACAACACTGAAGCTTTCTTT

d_gene: -
j_gene: TRBJ1-1
abundance: once
v_gene: TRBV6-1
CDR3aa: CASSAGLVSAFF
CDR3nt: TGTGCCAGCAGTGCAGGGTTAGTGTCAGCTTTCTTT

d_gene: TRBD2
j_gene: TRBJ2-3
abundance: -
v_gene: TRBV28
CDR3aa: CASSGLVFSTDTQYF
CDR3nt: TGTGCCAGCAGTGGACTAGTTTTTAGCACAGATACGCAGTATTTT

d_gene: -
j_gene: TRBJ1-1
abundance: -
v_gene: TRBV25-1
CDR3aa: CASSGFWRGRTEAFF
CDR3nt: TGTGCCAGCAGTGGGTTTTGGAGGGGCCGCACTGAAGCTTTCTTT

d_gene: TRBD2
j_gene: TRBJ2-1
abundance: -
v_gene: TRBV5-1
CDR3aa: CASAFSPEGTNYNEQFF
CDR3nt: TGCGCCAGCGCCTTTTCACCGGAGGGGACTAACTACAATGAGCAGTTCTTC

d_gene: TRBD2
j_gene: TRBJ2-1
abundance: -
v_gene: TRBV11-3
CDR3aa: CASSTWTSGGADNEQFF
CDR3nt: TGTGCCAGCAGCACTTGGACTAGCGGGGGGGCGGACAATGAGCAGTTCTTC

d_gene: -
j_gene: TRBJ1-2
abundance: -
v_gene: TRBV14
CDR3aa: CASRGEGNYGYTF
CDR3nt: TGTGCCAGTAGAGGGGAGGGGAACTATGGCTACACCTTC

d_gene: -
j_gene: TRBJ2-5
abundance: -
v_gene: TRBV18
CDR3aa: CASSPRETQYF
CDR3nt: TGTGCCAGCTCACCGCGGGAGACCCAGTACTTC

d_gene: -
j_gene: TRBJ2-2
abundance: -
v_gene: TRBV7-9
CDR3aa: CASSHRAANTGELFF
CDR3nt: TGTGCCAGCAGTCACAGGGCCGCGAACACCGGGGAGCTGTTTTTT

d_gene: TRBD2
j_gene: TRBJ2-2
abundance: -
v_gene: TRBV11-1
CDR3aa: CASSFISGHGISGELFF
CDR3nt: TGTGCCAGCAGCTTTATTAGCGGGCACGGAATATCCGGGGAGCTGTTTTTT

d_gene: -
j_gene: TRBJ2-2
abundance: -
v_gene: TRBV13
CDR3aa: CASSFLDRSPLYNTGELFF
CDR3nt: TGTGCCAGCAGCTTTTTAGACAGGAGCCCCCTGTACAACACCGGGGAGCTGTTTTTT

d_gene: -
j_gene: TRBJ2-1
abundance: -
v_gene: TRBV7-9
CDR3aa: CASSLWGVEQFF
CDR3nt: TGTGCCAGCAGCTTATGGGGGGTTGAGCAGTTCTTC

d_gene: -
j_gene: TRBJ2-2
abundance: -
v_gene: TRBV29-1
CDR3aa: CSVGHYTGELFF
CDR3nt: TGCAGCGTTGGACATTACACCGGGGAGCTGTTTTTT

d_gene: -
j_gene: TRBJ2-5
abundance: once
v_gene: TRBV30
CDR3aa: CAFAVGRETQYF
CDR3nt: TGTGCCTTCGCTGTGGGGAGGGAGACCCAGTACTTC